The subject of this entry is one T cell receptor beta chain. This clonotype turned up a few times. Its antigen is not yet known. Base qualities are missing; no much larger clone stands one base away. PBMCs were isolated by Ficoll-Paque density gradient centrifugation. The sequencer was an Illumina NovaSeq 6000. TCRalpha and TCRbeta cDNA libraries were constructed by 5'RACE with constant-segment primers, with sample barcodes and unique molecular identifiers being introduced. RNA was extracted from every sample with Trizol reagent. Libraries were amplified in two PCR steps, with a second sample barcode and Illumina TruSeq adapters added in the second step. The libraries were sequenced on an Illumina NovaSeq using 2 x 150 bp paired-end reads. In the source study's methods: With migec v1.2.7, reads were demultiplexed and then collapsed into UMI-guided consensus sequences. Using mixcr v2.1.11, UMI consensuses were aligned to TRA and TRB V and J templates and then assembled into clonotypes. A clonotype was counted as expanded or contracted only when both edgeR and NoisET called the clonotype significant, with the noise models trained on biological replicates. For edgeR calls, a false discovery rate-adjusted p below 0.01 and a log2 fold-change threshold of 1 were applied. As an exploratory analysis of dynamics, max-normalized trajectories of the 1000 most abundant clonotypes were examined by PCA with hierarchical clustering. Separately sequenced CD4+ and CD8+ repertoires were used to assign the CD4 or CD8 phenotype of responding clones. The public reads were reanalyzed by TCRdb: fastp trimming at Q25, MiXCR alignment, in-frame beta chains only. Rows with a matching CDR3 protein are joined into one entry that keeps the most common DNA and genes. The V and J calls and clone size come from TCRdb's table, not from the authors' own analysis. The sample data list roughly 260,000 distinct CDR3 sequences, and roughly 17% of these were observed just once. The ten largest clones capture about 4% of the sample.

V sheds 2 bases and J sheds 0 bases, leaving 16 bases between their ends. Sequences SGHRS (CDR1) and YFSETQ (CDR2) are obtained from the germline V gene. Taken from cysteine to phenylalanine, the CDR3 has 17 residues. Only CDR3 DNA remains: 51 bases, in frame from the first base. The record originates from a study of T-cell memory formation after mild COVID-19 (dated by TCRdb to the early 2020s). At the level of the whole study: Most TCR sequence clusters were specific to one of the two donors. In a couple of donors, T-cell clones that expanded and contracted after mild COVID-19 were tracked by sequencing TCRalpha and TCRbeta repertoires over time. Two young, previously healthy adult volunteers made up the cohort, one male and one female.

What the work shows at the level of the full study, not this receptor alone: Some responding clones were found in pre-infection memory, which suggests that pre-existing cross-reactive memory T cells took part in the SARS-CoV-2 response. Clones contracting from day 15 to 85 had balanced CD4/CD8 phenotypes, while a second wave expanding from day 15 to 37 was biased towards CD4+. SARS-CoV-2 specificity of the second-wave clones peaking on day 37 was not confirmed. Contracting CD4+ clones appeared mostly in the CM and EM memory subsets, whereas CD8+ clones were enriched in EMRA. The study covered only a couple of mild cases, and larger cohorts including severe cases with pre-infection samples were considered necessary.

Rearrangement joined TRBV5-1 to TRBJ2-3, with the D gene too uncertain to name. This TCR came from a man aged 18 to 30 who had mild COVID-19 (a few samples of this study predate the infection). The sample titles of this study are shuffled in the database, so cell type and time point are left out; the donor was told from shared clones. Sequencing input: PBMCs or a T cell subset sorted from them (not recorded which). Here the CDR3 is given as CASSLSSLDPSTDTQYF. The DNA reads TGCGCCAGCAGCTTATCCTCCCTCGACCCCAGCACAGATACGCAGTATTTT.